The rows below give T cell receptor beta chains drawn from one sample of a study of blood T cell repertoires in COVID-19. The method was immunoSEQ multiplex PCR; TCRdb's version includes in-frame clones alone and lacks a portion of them. The sample lists approximately 240,000 clones; more than 65% were seen once. The sequenced sample consisted of peripheral blood. The receptors shown here come from a woman aged 40 to 49 who had recovered from COVID-19. CDR3s include the opening cysteine and the closing phenylalanine or tryptophan. The D gene is left open where the match is weak. Size values are once, few and many counts, or a class for expanded clones, and some rows have none.

TRBD1	-	TRBV7-8	TRBJ1-2	TGTGCCAGCAGCTCACCAACAGGGGGCTACTATGGCTACACCTTC	CASSSPTGGYYGYTF
-	-	TRBV12-3/TRBV12-4	TRBJ1-2	TGTGCCAGCAGTTCGCGGACAACATATGGCTACACCTTC	CASSSRTTYGYTF
TRBD1	-	TRBV12-3/TRBV12-4	TRBJ2-7	TGTGCCAGCAGTCTGACAGGGACCTACGAGCAGTACTTC	CASSLTGTYEQYF
-	-	TRBV6-2/TRBV6-3	TRBJ1-3	TGTGCCAGCAGCCTCACAGGGTCCGGAAACACCATATATTTT	CASSLTGSGNTIYF
-	-	TRBV7-2	TRBJ1-1	TGTGCCAGCAGTTTGCAGGGAATTAACACTGAAGCTTTCTTT	CASSLQGINTEAFF
-	-	TRBV18	TRBJ1-1	TGTGCCAGCTCACCAGCCACAATGAACACTGAAGCTTTCTTT	CASSPATMNTEAFF
-	few	TRBV6-2/TRBV6-3	TRBJ2-2	TGTGCCAGCAGTTACTCACATCACGGGGGACTCAACACCGGGGAGCTGTTTTTT	CASSYSHHGGLNTGELFF
-	-	TRBV6-5	TRBJ2-7	TGTGCCAGCAGTTATAGCCAGAGGGTCCGCGAGCAGTACTTC	CASSYSQRVREQYF
TRBD1	-	TRBV28	TRBJ1-2	TGTGCCAGCAGTCGGACAGGGGGAAATGGCTACACCTTC	CASSRTGGNGYTF
-	-	TRBV7-2	TRBJ2-3	TGTGCCAGCAGCTTTACAGGCACAGATACGCAGTATTTT	CASSFTGTDTQYF
-	few	TRBV5-1	TRBJ1-2	TGCGCCAGCAGCCCGGGACACACAGGACTCTATGGCTACACCTTC	CASSPGHTGLYGYTF
-	-	TRBV7-9	TRBJ2-5	TGTGCCAGCTCGGACGTTGGAGGCGAAGAGACCCAGTACTTC	CASSDVGGEETQYF
-	-	TRBV5-1	TRBJ2-5	TGCGCCAGCAGTACTGGTCTGAGGTTTGGAGAAGAGACCCAGTACTTC	CASSTGLRFGEETQYF
-	-	TRBV7-9	TRBJ2-3	TGTGCCAGCAGCTCCAGGGCCCTATTCGGCACAGATACGCAGTATTTT	CASSSRALFGTDTQYF
-	-	TRBV10-3	TRBJ1-2	TGTGCCATCAGTGAGGCAGGGAACTATGGCTACACCTTC	CAISEAGNYGYTF
TRBD1	many	TRBV4-2	TRBJ1-3	TGTGCCAGCAGCCAAGATGGACCGGGACAGGGAAACACCATATATTTT	CASSQDGPGQGNTIYF
-	-	TRBV28	TRBJ2-1	TGTGCCAGCAGTCCCCTCGGGGATGAGCAGTTCTTC	CASSPLGDEQFF
-	-	TRBV5-3	TRBJ2-1	TGTGCCAGAAGCCCCCCACCGGGGGAATCCTTTAAGTTCTTC	CARSPPPGESFKFF
-	-	TRBV9	TRBJ1-1	TGTGCCAGCAGCGTTATCCTGAACACTGAAGCTTTCTTT	CASSVILNTEAFF
-	-	TRBV7-8	TRBJ2-7	TGTGCCAGCAGCGCGTTAACAGGGAGGGTTTCCTACGAGCAGTACTTC	CASSALTGRVSYEQYF
-	-	TRBV5-6	TRBJ2-3	TGTGCCAGCAGCCGGGGAAGAGGTACAGATACGCAGTATTTT	CASSRGRGTDTQYF
-	-	TRBV5-1	TRBJ1-2	TGCGCCAGCAGCCCTACGAGGGAAAGCTACACCTTC	CASSPTRESYTF
-	-	TRBV6-5	TRBJ2-3	TGTGCCAGCAGTTCCAGATTAGATACGCAGTATTTT	CASSSRLDTQYF
TRBD1	few	TRBV18	TRBJ2-5	TGTGCCAGCTCGGTTCAGGGGGAAGAGACCCAGTACTTC	CASSVQGEETQYF
TRBD1	-	TRBV6-2/TRBV6-3	TRBJ1-2	TGTGCCAGCAGTCAGACAGGGGACTATGGCTACACCTTC	CASSQTGDYGYTF
-	-	TRBV6-2/TRBV6-3	TRBJ1-5	TGTGCCAGCAGCCGTTCAGGGGGCAATCAGCCCCAGCATTTT	CASSRSGGNQPQHF
-	-	TRBV6-6	TRBJ1-4	TGTGCCAGCAGTTACCGGGATATTAAAAAACTGTTTTTT	CASSYRDIKKLFF
TRBD1	-	TRBV24-1	TRBJ1-4	TGTGCCACCAGTGATTTTGACCGAAAGGACAGGGAGAATGAAAAACTGTTTTTT	CATSDFDRKDRENEKLFF
-	-	TRBV6-5	TRBJ2-1	TGTGCCAGCAGTTACTCTAGCGGAGCCTACAATGAGCAGTTCTTC	CASSYSSGAYNEQFF
-	-	TRBV5-1	TRBJ1-1	TGCGCCAGCAGCTTGGGGGCAGACACTGAAGCTTTCTTT	CASSLGADTEAFF
-	-	TRBV19	TRBJ1-1	TGTGCCAGTAGGAAATTGGCAGCCGGCGGTGAAGCTTTCTTT	CASRKLAAGGEAFF
-	-	TRBV6-1	TRBJ1-4	TGTGCCAGCAGTGAAAGCGGGGGGGGTGCAACTAATGAAAAACTGTTTTTT	CASSESGGGATNEKLFF
-	-	TRBV18	TRBJ1-3	TGTGCCAGCTCCCCCAGCCAGGCCCCATCTGGAAACACCATATATTTT	CASSPSQAPSGNTIYF
-	-	TRBV27	TRBJ2-1	TGTGCCAGCAGTGTTAAGTCAGCGCACAATGAGCAGTTCTTC	CASSVKSAHNEQFF
-	-	TRBV2	TRBJ1-5	TGTGCCAGCAGTGATGGGTTGAGGGCAGGGGATCAGCCCCAGCATTTT	CASSDGLRAGDQPQHF
-	once	TRBV5-1	TRBJ2-7	TGCGCCAGCAGCGTAGGGGATTTCAACGAGCAGTACTTC	CASSVGDFNEQYF
TRBD1	-	TRBV19	TRBJ2-2	TGTGCCAGTAACTCTGAGGGGGCAACGAACACCGGGGAGCTGTTTTTT	CASNSEGATNTGELFF
TRBD1	-	TRBV5-5	TRBJ1-2	TGTGCCAGCAGCTTGGTGGGACAGGGGCGAGGCTACACCTTC	CASSLVGQGRGYTF
-	-	TRBV5-1	TRBJ2-7	TGCGCCAGCAGCTTGGTATCAACCGGGTTCTACGAGCAGTACTTC	CASSLVSTGFYEQYF
-	-	TRBV7-2	TRBJ2-3	TGTGCCAGCAGCTTAGCGCTAGAGGATACGCAGTATTTT	CASSLALEDTQYF